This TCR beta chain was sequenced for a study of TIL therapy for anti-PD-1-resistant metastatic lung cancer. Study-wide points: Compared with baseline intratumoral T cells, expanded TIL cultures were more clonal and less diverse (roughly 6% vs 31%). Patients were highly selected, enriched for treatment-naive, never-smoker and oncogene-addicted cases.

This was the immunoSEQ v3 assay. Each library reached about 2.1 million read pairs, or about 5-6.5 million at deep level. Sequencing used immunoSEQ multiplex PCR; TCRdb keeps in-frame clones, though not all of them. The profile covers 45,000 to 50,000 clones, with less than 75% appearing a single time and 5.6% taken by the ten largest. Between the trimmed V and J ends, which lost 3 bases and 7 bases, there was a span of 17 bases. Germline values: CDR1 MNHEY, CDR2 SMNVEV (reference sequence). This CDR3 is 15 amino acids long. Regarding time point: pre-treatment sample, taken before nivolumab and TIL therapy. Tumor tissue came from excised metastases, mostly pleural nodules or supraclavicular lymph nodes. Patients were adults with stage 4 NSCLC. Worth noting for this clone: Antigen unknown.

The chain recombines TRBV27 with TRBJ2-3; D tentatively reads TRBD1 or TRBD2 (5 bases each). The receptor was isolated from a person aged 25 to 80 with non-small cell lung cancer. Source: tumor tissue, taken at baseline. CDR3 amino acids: CASSFIGDGSNTQYF. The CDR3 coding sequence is TGTGCCAGCAGTTTTATCGGGGACGGGTCAAATACGCAGTATTTT.